This TCR beta chain originates from a study of control samples from healthy donors and cancer patients. This table comes from immunoSEQ multiplex PCR, and its TCRdb copy is limited to in-frame clones, with some not included. The sample records approximately 150,000 clones, roughly 94% being singletons. Germline-derived CDR1 and CDR2 are MNHEY and SMNVEV (reference sequence). CDR3 length: 14 amino acids. J was trimmed by 5 bases and V by 4 bases; bases with no gene match: 6. The clonotype was recovered from a woman between 18 and 29 years old in good health. Specimen: blood. The chain combines TRBV27 with TRBJ2-7; 9 bases line up with TRBD1. The CDR3 coding sequence is TGTGCCAGCAGTTCCGGGACAGGGTGGAACGAGCAGTACTTC. This sequence encodes CASSSGTGWNEQYF.